The clone carrying this T cell receptor (beta chain) was seen ten or more times. The TCR library was built from RNA with a 3' RACE protocol and unique molecular identifiers. Each CDR3 protein is one row after TCRdb ran MiXCR on the 3' RACE reads. This sample yields 40,000 to 50,000 distinct CDR3 sequences, of which 4.3% are seen a single time; approximately 0.67% belongs to the top ten. This specimen belongs to a study of HIV-infected children after antiretroviral therapy interruption. Study-level information: Recorded EBV and CMV exposure existed for most children. For the interruption arm, samples span week 0 through about 3 years after study end.

Stated treatment: PENTA 11 planned treatment interruption arm or continuous ART arm. The CDR3 sequence is 14 residues long. Germline lookup yields CDR1 WNHNN and CDR2 SYGVQD (reference sequence). The V end lost 4 bases, the J end lost 5 bases, and 12 bases lay between the germline ends. The chain couples TRBV10-1 to TRBJ2-1, with D perhaps matching TRBD1 (6 bases). The receptor comes from a pool of human donors with HIV. The sequencing here drew on CD45RA+ CD4+ T cells from PBMCs, pooled from several time points, taken from a donor given antiretroviral therapy, either interrupted or continuous. Subset denoted: naive CD4+ CD45RA+ CD45RO- T cells. The CDR3 sequence is CASSGTAEHNEQFF. The CDR3, as DNA: TGCGCCAGCAGTGGGACAGCCGAGCACAATGAGCAGTTCTTC.